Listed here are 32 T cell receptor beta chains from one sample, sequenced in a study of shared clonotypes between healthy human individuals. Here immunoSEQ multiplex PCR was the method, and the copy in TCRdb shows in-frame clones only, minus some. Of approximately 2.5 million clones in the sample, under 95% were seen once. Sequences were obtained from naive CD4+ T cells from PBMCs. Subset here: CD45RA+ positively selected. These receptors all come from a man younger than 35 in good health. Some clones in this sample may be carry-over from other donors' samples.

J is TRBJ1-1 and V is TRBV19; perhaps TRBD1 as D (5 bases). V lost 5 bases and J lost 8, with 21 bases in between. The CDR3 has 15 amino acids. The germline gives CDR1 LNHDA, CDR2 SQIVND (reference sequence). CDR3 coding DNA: TGTGCCAGTAGTTCTATAAATAGGCAGGGCGGGGAAGCTTTCTTT. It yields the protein CASSSINRQGGEAFF.

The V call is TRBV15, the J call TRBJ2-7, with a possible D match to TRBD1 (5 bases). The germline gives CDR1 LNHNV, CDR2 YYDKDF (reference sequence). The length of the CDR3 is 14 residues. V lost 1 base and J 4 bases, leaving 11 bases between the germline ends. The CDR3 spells CATSRGQIAYEQYF. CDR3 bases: TGTGCCACCAGCAGAGGACAGATAGCATACGAGCAGTACTTC.

CDR3 in amino acids: CASSFSGREKNEQFF. The CDR3 nucleotides are TGTGCCAGCAGCTTTAGCGGGAGGGAGAAGAATGAGCAGTTCTTC. This chain links TRBV5-4 with TRBJ2-1; 11 positions match TRBD2. CDR3 size: 15 residues. The V segment lost 2 bases and the J segment 7 bases; nucleotides outside the gene matches: 5. Looked up from germline, CDR1 is SGHNT and CDR2 is YYREEE (reference sequence).

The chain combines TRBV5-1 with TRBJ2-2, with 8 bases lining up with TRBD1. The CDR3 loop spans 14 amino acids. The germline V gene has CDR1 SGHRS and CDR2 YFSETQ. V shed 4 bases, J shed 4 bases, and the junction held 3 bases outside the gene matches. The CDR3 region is CASSQGASTGELFF. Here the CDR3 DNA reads TGCGCCAGCAGCCAGGGGGCGAGCACCGGGGAGCTGTTTTTT.

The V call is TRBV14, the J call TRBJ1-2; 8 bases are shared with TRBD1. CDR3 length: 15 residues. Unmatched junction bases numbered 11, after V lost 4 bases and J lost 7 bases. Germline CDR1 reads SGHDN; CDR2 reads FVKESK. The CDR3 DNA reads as TGTGCCAGCAGCCGCTCGGGGGCAGGGGGCCTTGGCTACACCTTC. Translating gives CASSRSGAGGLGYTF.

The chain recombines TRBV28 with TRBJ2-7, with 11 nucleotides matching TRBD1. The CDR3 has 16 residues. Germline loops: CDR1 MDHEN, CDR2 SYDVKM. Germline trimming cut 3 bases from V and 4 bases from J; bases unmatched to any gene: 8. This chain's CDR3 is CASSFRTGGLRYEQYF. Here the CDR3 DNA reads TGTGCCAGCAGTTTCAGGACAGGGGGCTTACGATACGAGCAGTACTTC.

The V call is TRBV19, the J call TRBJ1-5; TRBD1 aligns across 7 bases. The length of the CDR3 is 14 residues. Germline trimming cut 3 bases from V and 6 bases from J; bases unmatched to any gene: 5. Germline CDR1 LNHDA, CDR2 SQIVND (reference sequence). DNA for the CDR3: TGTGCCAGTAGTATCGACAGGGCGGGTCAGCCCCAGCATTTT. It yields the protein CASSIDRAGQPQHF.

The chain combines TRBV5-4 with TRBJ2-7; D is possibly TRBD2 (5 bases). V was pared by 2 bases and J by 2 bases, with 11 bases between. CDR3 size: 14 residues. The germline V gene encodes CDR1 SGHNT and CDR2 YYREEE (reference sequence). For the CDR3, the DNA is TGTGCCAGCAGCTTCCGGGGTAGGACCTACGAGCAGTACTTC. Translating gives CASSFRGRTYEQYF.

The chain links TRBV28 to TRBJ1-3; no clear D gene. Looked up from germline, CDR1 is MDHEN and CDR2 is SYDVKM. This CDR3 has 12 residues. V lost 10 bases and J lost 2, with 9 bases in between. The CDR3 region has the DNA TGTGCCACCGAGCGAGCTGGAAACACCATATATTTT. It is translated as CATERAGNTIYF.

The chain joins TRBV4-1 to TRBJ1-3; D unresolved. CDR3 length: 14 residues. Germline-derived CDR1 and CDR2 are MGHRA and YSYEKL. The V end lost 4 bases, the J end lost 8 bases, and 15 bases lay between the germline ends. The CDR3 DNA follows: TGCGCCAGCAGCCCGCGGGTGGGCCGCTACACCATATATTTT. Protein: CASSPRVGRYTIYF.

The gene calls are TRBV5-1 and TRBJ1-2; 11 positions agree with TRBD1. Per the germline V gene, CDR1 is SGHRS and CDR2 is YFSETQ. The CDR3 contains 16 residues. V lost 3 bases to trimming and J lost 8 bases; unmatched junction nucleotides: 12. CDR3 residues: CASSWARGQGAGGYTF. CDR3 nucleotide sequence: TGCGCCAGCAGCTGGGCCAGAGGACAGGGGGCGGGCGGCTACACCTTC.

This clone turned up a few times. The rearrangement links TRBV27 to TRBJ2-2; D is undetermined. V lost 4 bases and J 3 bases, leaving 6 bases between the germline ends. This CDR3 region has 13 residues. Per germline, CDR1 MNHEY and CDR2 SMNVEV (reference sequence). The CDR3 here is CASSSWDTGELFF. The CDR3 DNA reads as TGTGCCAGCAGTTCCTGGGACACCGGGGAGCTGTTTTTT.

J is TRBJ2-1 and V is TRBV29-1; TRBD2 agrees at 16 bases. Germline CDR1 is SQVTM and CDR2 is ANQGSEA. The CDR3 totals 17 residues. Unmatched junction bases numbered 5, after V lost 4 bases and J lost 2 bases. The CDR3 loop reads CSVAMGLAGGPYNEQFF. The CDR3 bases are TGCAGCGTTGCAATGGGACTAGCGGGAGGGCCCTACAATGAGCAGTTCTTC.

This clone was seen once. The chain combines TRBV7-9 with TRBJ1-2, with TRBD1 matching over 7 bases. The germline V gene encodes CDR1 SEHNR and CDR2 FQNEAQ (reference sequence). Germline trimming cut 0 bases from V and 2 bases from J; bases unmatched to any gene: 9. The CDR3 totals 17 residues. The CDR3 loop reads CASSLAIRGLGNYGYTF. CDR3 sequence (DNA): TGTGCCAGCAGCTTAGCCATAAGGGGGCTCGGGAACTATGGCTACACCTTC.

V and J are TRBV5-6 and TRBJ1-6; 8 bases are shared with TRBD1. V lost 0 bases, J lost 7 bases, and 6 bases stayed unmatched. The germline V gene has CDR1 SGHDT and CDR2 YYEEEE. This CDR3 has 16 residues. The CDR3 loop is CASSLDRGSMNSPLHF. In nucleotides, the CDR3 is TGTGCCAGCAGCTTGGACAGGGGGAGCATGAATTCACCCCTCCACTTT.

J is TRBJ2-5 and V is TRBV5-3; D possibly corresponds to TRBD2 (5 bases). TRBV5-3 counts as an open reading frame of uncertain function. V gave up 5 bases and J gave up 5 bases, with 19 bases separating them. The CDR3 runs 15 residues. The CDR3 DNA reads TGTGCCAGAAGGCAAGGTGGACTTTGCTGGGAGACCCAGTACTTC. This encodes CARRQGGLCWETQYF.

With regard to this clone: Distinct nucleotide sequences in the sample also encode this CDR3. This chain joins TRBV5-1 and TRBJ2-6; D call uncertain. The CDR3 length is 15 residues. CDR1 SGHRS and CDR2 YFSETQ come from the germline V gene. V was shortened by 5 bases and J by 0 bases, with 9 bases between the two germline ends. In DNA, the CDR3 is TGCGCCAGCAGTTTGAGTAGCTCTGGGGCCAACGTCCTGACTTTC. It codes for CASSLSSSGANVLTF.

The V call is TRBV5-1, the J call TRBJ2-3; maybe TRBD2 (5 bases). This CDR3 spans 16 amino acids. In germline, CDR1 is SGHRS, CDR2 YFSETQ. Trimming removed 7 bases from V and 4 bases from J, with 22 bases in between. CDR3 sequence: CASHKRKTRVPDTQYF. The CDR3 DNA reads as TGCGCCAGCCATAAAAGAAAAACTAGAGTTCCAGATACGCAGTATTTT.

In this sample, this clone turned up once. The CDR3 spells CASSPDRPQSQPQHF. The DNA for the CDR3 is TGTGCCAGCTCACCCGACAGGCCCCAATCTCAGCCCCAGCATTTT. The chain combines TRBV18 with TRBJ1-5, with D perhaps TRBD1 (6 bases). This CDR3 has 15 amino acids. The germline V gene encodes CDR1 KGHSH and CDR2 LQKENI. Trimming removed 3 bases from V and 6 bases from J, with 15 bases in between.

The CDR3 region is CASSVGQTRTSDTQYF. CDR3 nucleotides: TGTGCCAGCAGCGTAGGGCAGACCCGAACCTCAGATACGCAGTATTTT. The gene calls are TRBV9 and TRBJ2-3, with D hard to call. This CDR3 has 16 residues. Germline CDR1 SGDLS, CDR2 YYNGEE. V was trimmed by 0 bases and J by 4 bases, leaving 15 bases between them.

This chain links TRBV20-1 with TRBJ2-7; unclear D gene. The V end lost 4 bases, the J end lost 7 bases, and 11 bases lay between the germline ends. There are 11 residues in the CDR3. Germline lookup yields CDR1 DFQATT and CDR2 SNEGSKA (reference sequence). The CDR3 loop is CSATRLGEQYF. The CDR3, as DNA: TGCAGTGCTACTCGTCTTGGGGAGCAGTACTTC.

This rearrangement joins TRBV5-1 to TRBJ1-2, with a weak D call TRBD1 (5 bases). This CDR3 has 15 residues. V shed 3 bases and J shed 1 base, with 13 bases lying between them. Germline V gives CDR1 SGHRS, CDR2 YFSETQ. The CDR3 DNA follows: TGCGCCAGCAGCTCGGGACTGGCCGGTAACTATGGCTACACCTTC. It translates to CASSSGLAGNYGYTF.

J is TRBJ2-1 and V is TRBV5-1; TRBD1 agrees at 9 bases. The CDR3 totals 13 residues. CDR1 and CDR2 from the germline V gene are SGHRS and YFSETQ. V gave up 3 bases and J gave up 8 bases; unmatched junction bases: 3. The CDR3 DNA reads TGCGCCAGCAGCTCGGACAGGGGAGATGAGCAGTTCTTC. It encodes CASSSDRGDEQFF. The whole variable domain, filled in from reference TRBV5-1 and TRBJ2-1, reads KAGVTQTPRYLIKTRGQQVTLSCSPISGHRSVSWYQQTPGQGLQFLFEYFSETQRNKGNFPGRFSGRQFSNSRSEMNVSTLELGDSALYLCASSSDRGDEQFFGPGTRLTVL.

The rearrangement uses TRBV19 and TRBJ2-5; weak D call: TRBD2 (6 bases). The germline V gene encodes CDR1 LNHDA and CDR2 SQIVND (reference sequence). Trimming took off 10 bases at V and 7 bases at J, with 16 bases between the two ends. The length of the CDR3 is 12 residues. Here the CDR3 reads CATEGGMGTQYF. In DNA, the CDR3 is TGTGCCACAGAGGGCGGGATGGGGACCCAGTACTTC.

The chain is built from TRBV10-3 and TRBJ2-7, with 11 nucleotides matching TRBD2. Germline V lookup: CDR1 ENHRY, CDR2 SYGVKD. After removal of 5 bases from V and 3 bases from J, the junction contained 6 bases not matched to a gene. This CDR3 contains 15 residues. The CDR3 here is CAISPGTSGNYEQYF. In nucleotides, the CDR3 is TGTGCCATCAGTCCCGGGACTAGCGGAAACTACGAGCAGTACTTC.

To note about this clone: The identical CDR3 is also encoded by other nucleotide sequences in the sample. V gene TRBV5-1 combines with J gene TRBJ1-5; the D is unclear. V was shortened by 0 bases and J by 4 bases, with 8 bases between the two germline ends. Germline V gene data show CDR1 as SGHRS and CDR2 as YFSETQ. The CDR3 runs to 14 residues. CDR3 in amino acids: CASSLDGINQPQHF. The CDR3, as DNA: TGCGCCAGCAGCTTGGACGGGATTAATCAGCCCCAGCATTTT.

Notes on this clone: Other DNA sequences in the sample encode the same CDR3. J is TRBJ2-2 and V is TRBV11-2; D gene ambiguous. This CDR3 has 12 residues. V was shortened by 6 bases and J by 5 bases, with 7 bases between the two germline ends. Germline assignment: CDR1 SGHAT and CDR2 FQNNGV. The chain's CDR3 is CASSLGTGELFF. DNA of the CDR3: TGTGCCAGCAGTTTGGGAACCGGGGAGCTGTTTTTT.

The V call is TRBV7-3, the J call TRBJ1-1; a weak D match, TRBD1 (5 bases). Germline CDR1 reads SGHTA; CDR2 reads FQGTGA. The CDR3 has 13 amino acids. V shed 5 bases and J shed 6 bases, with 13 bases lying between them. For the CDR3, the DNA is TGTGCCAGCAGCCCTCAGGGATCTGCTGAAGCTTTCTTT. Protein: CASSPQGSAEAFF. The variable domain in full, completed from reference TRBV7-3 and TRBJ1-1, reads GAGVSQTPSNKVTEKGKYVELRCDPISGHTALYWYRQSLGQGPEFLIYFQGTGAADDSGLPNDRFFAVRPEGSVSTLKIQRTERGDSAVYLCASSPQGSAEAFFGQGTRLTVV.

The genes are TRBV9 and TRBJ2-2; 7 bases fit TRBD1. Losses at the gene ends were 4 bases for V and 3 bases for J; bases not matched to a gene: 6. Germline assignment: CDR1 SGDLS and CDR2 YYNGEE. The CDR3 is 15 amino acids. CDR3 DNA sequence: TGTGCCAGCAGCCCCGGCAGGGGGTACACCGGGGAGCTGTTTTTT. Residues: CASSPGRGYTGELFF.

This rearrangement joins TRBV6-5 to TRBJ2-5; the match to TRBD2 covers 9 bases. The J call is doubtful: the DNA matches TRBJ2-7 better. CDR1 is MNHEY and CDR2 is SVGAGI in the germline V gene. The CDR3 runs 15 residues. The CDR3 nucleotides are TGTGCCAGCAGTTACTCCGGGACTAGCAGCTACGAGCAGTACTTC. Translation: CASSYSGTSSYEQYF.

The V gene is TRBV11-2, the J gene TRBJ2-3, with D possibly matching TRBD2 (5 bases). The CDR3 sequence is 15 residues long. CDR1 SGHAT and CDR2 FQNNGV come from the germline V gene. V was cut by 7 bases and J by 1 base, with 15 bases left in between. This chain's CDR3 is CASTSEGVGTDTQYF. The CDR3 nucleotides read TGTGCCAGCACTAGTGAGGGAGTCGGCACAGATACGCAGTATTTT.

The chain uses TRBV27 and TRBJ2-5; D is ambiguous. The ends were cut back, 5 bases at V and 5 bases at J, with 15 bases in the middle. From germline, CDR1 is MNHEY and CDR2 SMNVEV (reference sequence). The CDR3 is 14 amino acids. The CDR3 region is CASSPEIPVETQYF. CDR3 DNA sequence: TGTGCCAGCAGTCCCGAGATCCCCGTTGAGACCCAGTACTTC.